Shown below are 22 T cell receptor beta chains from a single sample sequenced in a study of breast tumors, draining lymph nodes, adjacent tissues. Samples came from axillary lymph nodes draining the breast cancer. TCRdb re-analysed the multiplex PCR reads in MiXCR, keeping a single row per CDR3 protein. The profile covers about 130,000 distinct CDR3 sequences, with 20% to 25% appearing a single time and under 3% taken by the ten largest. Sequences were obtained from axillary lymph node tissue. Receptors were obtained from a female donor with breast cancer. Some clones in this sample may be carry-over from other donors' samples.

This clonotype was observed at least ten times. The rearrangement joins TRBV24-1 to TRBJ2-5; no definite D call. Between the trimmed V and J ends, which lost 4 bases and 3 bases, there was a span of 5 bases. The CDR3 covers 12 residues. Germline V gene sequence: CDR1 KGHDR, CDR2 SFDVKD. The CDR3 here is CATSDSEETQYF. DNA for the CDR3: TGTGCCACCAGTGACAGCGAAGAGACCCAGTACTTC.

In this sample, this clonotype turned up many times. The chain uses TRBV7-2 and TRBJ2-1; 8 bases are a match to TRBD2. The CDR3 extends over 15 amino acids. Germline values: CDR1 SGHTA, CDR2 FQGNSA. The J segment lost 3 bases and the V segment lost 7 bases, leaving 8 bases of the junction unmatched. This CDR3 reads CASIPTGGVYNEQFF. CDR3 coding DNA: TGTGCCAGCATCCCAACGGGGGGGGTCTACAATGAGCAGTTCTTC. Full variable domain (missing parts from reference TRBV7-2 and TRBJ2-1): GAGVSQSPSNKVTEKGKDVELRCDPISGHTALYWYRQSLGQGLEFLIYFQGNSAPDKSGLPSDRFSAERTGGSVSTLTIQRTQQEDSAVYLCASIPTGGVYNEQFFGPGTRLTVL.

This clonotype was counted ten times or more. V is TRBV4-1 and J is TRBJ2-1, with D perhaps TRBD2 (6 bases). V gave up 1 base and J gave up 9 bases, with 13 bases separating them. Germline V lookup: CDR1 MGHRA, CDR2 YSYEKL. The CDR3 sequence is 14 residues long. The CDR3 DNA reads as TGCGCCAGCAGCCAAGTGCAGGAGGGCGGTGAGCAGTTCTTC. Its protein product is CASSQVQEGGEQFF.

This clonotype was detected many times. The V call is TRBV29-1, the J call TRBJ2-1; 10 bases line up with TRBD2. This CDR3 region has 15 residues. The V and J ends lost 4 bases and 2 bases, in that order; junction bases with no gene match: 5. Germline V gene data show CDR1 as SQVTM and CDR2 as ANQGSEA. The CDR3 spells CSVVGSGRPYNEQFF. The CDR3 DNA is TGCAGCGTTGTAGGTAGCGGGAGGCCCTACAATGAGCAGTTCTTC.

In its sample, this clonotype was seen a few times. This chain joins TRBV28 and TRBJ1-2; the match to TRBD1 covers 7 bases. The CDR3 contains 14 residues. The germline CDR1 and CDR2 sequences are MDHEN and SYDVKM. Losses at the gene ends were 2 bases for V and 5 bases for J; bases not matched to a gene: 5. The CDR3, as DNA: TGTGCCAGCAGTTTAGGAGGGGGCGGTTATGGCTACACCTTC. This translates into CASSLGGGGYGYTF.

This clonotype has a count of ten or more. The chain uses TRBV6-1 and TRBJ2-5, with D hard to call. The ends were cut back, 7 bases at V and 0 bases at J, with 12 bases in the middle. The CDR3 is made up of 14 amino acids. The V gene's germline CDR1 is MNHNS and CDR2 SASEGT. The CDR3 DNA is TGTGCCAGCAATTTGGAGTATGACCAAGAGACCCAGTACTTC. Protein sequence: CASNLEYDQETQYF.

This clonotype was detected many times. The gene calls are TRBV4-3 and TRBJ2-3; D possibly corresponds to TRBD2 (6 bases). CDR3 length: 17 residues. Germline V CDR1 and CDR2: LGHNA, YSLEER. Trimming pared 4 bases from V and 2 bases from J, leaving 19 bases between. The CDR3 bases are TGCGCCAGCAGCCGAGGCCTAAGCGCGGGATCCACAGATACGCAGTATTTT. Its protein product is CASSRGLSAGSTDTQYF.

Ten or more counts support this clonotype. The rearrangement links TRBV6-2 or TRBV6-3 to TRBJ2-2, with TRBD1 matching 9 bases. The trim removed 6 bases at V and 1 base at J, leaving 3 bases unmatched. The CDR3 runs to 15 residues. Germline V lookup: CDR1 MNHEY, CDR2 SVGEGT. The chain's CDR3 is CASSRDRVNTGELFF. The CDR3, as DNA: TGTGCCAGCAGCCGGGACAGGGTGAACACCGGGGAGCTGTTTTTT.

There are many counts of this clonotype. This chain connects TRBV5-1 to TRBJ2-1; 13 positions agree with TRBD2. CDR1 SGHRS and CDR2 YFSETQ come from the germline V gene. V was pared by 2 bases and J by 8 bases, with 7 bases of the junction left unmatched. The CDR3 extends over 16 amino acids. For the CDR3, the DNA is TGCGCCAGCAGCTTCGTAGGACTAGCGGGAGTGGATGAGCAGTTCTTC. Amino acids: CASSFVGLAGVDEQFF.

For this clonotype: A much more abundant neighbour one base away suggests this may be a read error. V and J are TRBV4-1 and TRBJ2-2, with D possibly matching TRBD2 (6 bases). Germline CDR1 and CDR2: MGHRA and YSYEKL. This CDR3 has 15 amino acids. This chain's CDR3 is CASSVGSGSTGGLFF. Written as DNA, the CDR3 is TGCGCCAGCAGCGTTGGATCGGGGTCCACCGGGGGGCTGTTTTTT.

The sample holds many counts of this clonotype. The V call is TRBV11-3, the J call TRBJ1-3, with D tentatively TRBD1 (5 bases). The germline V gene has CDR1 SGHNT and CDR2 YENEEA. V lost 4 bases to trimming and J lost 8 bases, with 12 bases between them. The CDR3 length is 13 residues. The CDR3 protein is CASSSYRGDTIYF. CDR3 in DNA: TGTGCCAGCAGCTCCTACCGAGGGGACACCATATATTTT.

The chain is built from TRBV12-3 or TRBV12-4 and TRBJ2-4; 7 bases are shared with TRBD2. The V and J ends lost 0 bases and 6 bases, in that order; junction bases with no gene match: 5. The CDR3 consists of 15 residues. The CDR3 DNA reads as TGTGCCAGCAGTTTAGCAGGACTAGTAGGAAACATTCAGTACTTC. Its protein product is CASSLAGLVGNIQYF.

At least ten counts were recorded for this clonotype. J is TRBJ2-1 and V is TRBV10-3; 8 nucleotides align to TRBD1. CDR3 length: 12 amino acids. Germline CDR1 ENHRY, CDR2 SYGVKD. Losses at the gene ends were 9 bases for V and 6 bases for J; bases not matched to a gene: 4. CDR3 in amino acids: CAIGQGVNEQFF. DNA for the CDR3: TGTGCCATAGGACAGGGCGTCAATGAGCAGTTCTTC.

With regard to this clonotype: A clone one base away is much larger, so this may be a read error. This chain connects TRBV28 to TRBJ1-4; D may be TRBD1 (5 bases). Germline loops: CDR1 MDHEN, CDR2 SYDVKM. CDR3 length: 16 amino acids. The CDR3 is CASSRWGGTENGKLFF. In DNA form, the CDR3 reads TGTGCCAGCAGTCGCTGGGGGGGGACTGAGAATGGAAAACTGTTTTTT.

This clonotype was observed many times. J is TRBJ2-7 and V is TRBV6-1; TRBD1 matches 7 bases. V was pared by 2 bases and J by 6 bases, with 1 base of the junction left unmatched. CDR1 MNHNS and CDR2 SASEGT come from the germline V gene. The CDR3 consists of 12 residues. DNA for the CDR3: TGTGCCAGCAGTGAAAGACAGGGCGAGCAGTACTTC. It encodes CASSERQGEQYF.

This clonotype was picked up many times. The CDR3 DNA follows: TGTGCCAGCAGTGAACTCAGCGGGAGCCCCTACGAGCAGTACTTC. It yields the protein CASSELSGSPYEQYF. The chain links TRBV6-1 to TRBJ2-7; TRBD2 matches at 8 bases. CDR1 and CDR2 (germline): MNHNS, SASEGT. Trimming cost V 2 bases and J 2 bases; bases outside gene matches: 5. The CDR3 totals 15 residues.

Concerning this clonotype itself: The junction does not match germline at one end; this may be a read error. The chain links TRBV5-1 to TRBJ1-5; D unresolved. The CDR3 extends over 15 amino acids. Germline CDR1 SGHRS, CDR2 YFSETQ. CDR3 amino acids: CASSIDGASNQPQHF. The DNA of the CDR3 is TGCGCCAGCAGCATCGACGGAGCTAGCAATCAGCCCCAACATTTT.

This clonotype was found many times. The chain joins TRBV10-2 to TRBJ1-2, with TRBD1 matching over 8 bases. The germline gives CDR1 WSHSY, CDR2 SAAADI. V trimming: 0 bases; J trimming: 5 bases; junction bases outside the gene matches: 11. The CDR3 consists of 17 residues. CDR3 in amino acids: CASSESETGVDKYGYTF. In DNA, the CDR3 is TGCGCCAGCAGTGAGTCCGAGACAGGGGTAGATAAGTATGGCTACACCTTC.

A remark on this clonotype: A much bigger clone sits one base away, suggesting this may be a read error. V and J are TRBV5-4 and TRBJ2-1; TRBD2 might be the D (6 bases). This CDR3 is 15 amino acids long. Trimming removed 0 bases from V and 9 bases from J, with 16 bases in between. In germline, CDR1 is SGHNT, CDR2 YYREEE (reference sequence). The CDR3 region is CASSLAGRSSSEQFF. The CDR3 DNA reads TGTGCCAGCAGCTTGGCTGGGAGGTCGTCGAGTGAGCAGTTCTTC.

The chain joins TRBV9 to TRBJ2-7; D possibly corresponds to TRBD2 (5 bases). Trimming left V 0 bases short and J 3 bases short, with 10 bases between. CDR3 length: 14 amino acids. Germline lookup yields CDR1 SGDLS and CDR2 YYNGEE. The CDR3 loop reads CASSVGSAGYEQYF. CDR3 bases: TGTGCCAGCAGCGTAGGGTCGGCGGGCTACGAGCAGTACTTC.

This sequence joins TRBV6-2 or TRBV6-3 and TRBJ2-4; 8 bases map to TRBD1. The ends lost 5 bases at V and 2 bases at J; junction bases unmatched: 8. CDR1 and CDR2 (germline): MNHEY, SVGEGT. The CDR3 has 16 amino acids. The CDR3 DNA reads TGTGCCAGCAGTCAAGACAGGGGAGGCTCCAAAAACATTCAGTACTTC. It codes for CASSQDRGGSKNIQYF.

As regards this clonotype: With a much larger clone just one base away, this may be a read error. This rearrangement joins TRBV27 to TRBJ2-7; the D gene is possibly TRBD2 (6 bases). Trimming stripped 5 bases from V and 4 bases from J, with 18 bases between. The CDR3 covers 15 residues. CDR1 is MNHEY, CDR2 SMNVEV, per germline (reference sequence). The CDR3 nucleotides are TGTGCCAGCAGTCTCGACTACGGGGGTGCTTACGAGCAGTACTTC. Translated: CASSLDYGGAYEQYF.